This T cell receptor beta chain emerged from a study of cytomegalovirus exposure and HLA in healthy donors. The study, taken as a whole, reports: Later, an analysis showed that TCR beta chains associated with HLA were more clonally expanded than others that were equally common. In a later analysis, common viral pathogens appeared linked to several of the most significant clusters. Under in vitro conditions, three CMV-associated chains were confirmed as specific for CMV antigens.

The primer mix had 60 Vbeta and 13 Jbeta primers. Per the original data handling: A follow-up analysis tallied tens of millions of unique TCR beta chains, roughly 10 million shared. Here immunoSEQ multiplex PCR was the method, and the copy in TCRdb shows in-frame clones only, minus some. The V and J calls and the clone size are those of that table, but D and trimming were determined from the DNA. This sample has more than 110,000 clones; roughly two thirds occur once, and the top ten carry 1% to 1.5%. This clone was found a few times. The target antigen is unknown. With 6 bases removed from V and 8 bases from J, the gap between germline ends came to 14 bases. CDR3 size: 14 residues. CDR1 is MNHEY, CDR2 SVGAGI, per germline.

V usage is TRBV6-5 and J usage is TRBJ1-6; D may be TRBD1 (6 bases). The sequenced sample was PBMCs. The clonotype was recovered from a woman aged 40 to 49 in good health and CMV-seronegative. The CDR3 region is CASSPTGGHSPLHF. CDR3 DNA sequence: TGTGCCAGCAGCCCGACAGGTGGACATTCACCCCTCCACTTT.